This T cell receptor (beta chain) came from a study of shared clonotypes between healthy human individuals. General study results and limits: Rarefaction demonstrated incomplete sorted-subset sequencing despite large depth. Clonotypes not shared had lower generation probabilities than those common to all four donors.

About this clone: Its antigen is unidentified.

Germline V gene sequence: CDR1 MNHEY, CDR2 SMNVEV (reference sequence). The ends were cut back, 5 bases at V and 2 bases at J, with 12 bases in the middle. This CDR3 has 14 residues. Sequencing was at deep level. The protocol was immunoSEQ multiplex PCR, while the TCRdb copy is restricted to in-frame clones and leaves out a portion. The profile shows hundreds of thousands of clones, 90% to 95% of them singletons. Positively selected for CCR7, the CD45RO-negative cells used as naive CD8 cells excluded terminally differentiated effector memory CD45RA+ cells. Within Nashville, Tennessee resided all donors, each a Caucasian adult.

This clonotype was obtained from a young man in good health. The chain has TRBV27 and TRBJ1-2; a weak D match, TRBD1 (5 bases). Sequencing was done on a sample of naive CD8+ T cells sorted from blood. The CDR3 reads CASSRVGVNYGYTF. The CDR3 DNA reads TGTGCCAGCAGTCGTGTGGGGGTGAACTATGGCTACACCTTC.